These 4 T cell receptor beta chains came from one sample sequenced in a study of T-cell memory formation after mild COVID-19. TCRdb reprocessed the 5' RACE reads with MiXCR, giving one entry per CDR3 protein. The sample holds a few hundred thousand distinct CDR3 sequences, 15% to 20% seen once. The sequenced sample was PBMCs or a T cell subset sorted from them (not recorded which). The receptors derive from a young man who had mild COVID-19 (a few samples of this study predate the infection). Cell type and time point are not known.

This clonotype was recorded many times. V and J are TRBV25-1 and TRBJ2-1; D is undetermined. V was shortened by 5 bases and J by 6 bases, with 8 bases between the two germline ends. This CDR3 is built from 12 residues. The germline V gene encodes CDR1 MGHDK and CDR2 SYGVNS. The CDR3 sequence is CASSWFSNEQFF. CDR3 sequence (DNA): TGTGCCAGCAGTTGGTTTTCCAATGAGCAGTTCTTC.

This clonotype was counted a few times. V usage is TRBV5-1 and J usage is TRBJ2-6; TRBD1 matches 7 bases. With 2 bases clipped from V and 3 bases from J, the junction kept 8 bases outside the gene matches. Germline V gene sequence: CDR1 SGHRS, CDR2 YFSETQ. The CDR3 runs to 17 residues. The CDR3 loop reads CASSLGGLRDGANVLTF. CDR3 in DNA: TGCGCCAGCAGCTTAGGGGGCTTACGGGATGGGGCCAACGTCCTGACTTTC.

DNA of the CDR3: TGTGCCAGCAGCGTAGCCCCCGGGGGGGACCGTGGTACGCAGTATTTT. It translates to CASSVAPGGDRGTQYF. The chain joins TRBV9 to TRBJ2-3, with TRBD2 identical over 8 bases. Per germline, CDR1 SGDLS and CDR2 YYNGEE. CDR3 length: 16 residues. Trimming removed 0 bases from V and 8 bases from J; junction bases left unmatched: 11.

The CDR3, as DNA: TGTGCCAGCAGTTTAGGGACCCGACTTGATACGCAGTATTTT. This encodes CASSLGTRLDTQYF. V gene TRBV12-3 or TRBV12-4 combines with J gene TRBJ2-3; D remains unclear. Trimming stripped 1 base from V and 6 bases from J, with 11 bases between. This CDR3 comprises 14 residues.